This record looks at one T cell receptor beta chain sequence and its context. Its antigen is still unknown. V was shortened by 3 bases and J by 2 bases, with 9 bases between the two germline ends. CDR3 size: 15 residues. In germline, CDR1 is SGDLS, CDR2 YYNGEE. These data belong to a study of cytomegalovirus exposure and HLA in healthy donors. Whole-study findings and limits: CMV antigen specificity of a few CMV-associated chains was confirmed in vitro. Subsequent analysis found a tendency for first-cohort TCR clusters to co-occur within the 120 or so validation repertoires.

Data came from immunoSEQ multiplex PCR; TCRdb stores just in-frame clones and leaves some out. Seen here are about 110,000 clones, roughly nine tenths observed once, and the top ten hold 1.5% to 2%. The source material was PBMCs. This receptor was taken from a woman aged 18 to 35 in good health and CMV-seronegative. This chain links TRBV9 with TRBJ2-6; D is unclear. The CDR3 reads CASSGPSPGANVLTF. CDR3 coding DNA: TGTGCCAGCAGCGGGCCCTCTCCTGGGGCCAACGTCCTGACTTTC.